This entry concerns a single T cell receptor beta chain. The source of the sample is a study of blood T cell repertoires in COVID-19. TCRdb keeps only in-frame clones here, not all; method: immunoSEQ multiplex PCR. The sample lists 300,000 or so clones, just over 85% occurring once. This CDR3 is 16 amino acids long. Germline lookup yields CDR1 KGHDR and CDR2 SFDVKD. V was pared by 4 bases and J by 3 bases, with 14 bases between. Residents of approximately 25 US areas, aged 18 to 89 years, made up the participants. Participants were placed into cohorts based on the clinical history they reported. This sequence was found in a woman aged 18-30 years who had recovered from COVID-19. The sequenced sample consisted of PBMCs or T cells enriched from blood (not recorded which). The rearrangement links TRBV24-1 to TRBJ2-2, with a possible D match to TRBD1 (6 bases). The CDR3 loop is CATSETGHGDTGELFF. In DNA, the CDR3 is TGTGCCACCAGTGAAACAGGGCACGGGGACACCGGGGAGCTGTTTTTT.